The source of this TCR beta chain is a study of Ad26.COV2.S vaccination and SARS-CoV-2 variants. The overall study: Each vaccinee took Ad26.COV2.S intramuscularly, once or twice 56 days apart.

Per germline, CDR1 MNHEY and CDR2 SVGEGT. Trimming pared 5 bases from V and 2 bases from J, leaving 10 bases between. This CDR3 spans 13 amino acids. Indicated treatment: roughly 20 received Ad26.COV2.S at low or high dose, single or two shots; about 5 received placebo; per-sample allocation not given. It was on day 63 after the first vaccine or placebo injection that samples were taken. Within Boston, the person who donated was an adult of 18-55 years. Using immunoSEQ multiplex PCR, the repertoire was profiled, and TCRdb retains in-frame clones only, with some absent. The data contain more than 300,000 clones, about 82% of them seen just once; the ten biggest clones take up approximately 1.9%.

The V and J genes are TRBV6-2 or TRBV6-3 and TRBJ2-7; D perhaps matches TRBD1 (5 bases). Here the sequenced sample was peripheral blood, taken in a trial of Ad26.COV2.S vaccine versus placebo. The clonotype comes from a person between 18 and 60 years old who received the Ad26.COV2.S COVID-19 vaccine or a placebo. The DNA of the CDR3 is TGTGCCAGCAGTAATCGACAGACCTACGAGCAGTACTTC. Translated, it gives CASSNRQTYEQYF.